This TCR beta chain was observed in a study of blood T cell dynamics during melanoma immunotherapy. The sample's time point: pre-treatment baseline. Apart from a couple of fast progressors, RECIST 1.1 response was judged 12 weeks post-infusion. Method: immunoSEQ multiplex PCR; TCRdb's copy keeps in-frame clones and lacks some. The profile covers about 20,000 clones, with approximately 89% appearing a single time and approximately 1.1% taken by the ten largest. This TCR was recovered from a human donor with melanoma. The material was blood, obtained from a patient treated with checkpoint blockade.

As DNA, the CDR3 is TGTGCCAGCAGCTTAGCGTTGGTGAACACTGAAGCTTTCTTT. Translation: CASSLALVNTEAFF. J is TRBJ1-1 and V is TRBV7-9, with D uncertain. Trimming took off 0 bases at V and 0 bases at J, with 5 bases between the two ends. The V gene's germline CDR1 is SEHNR and CDR2 FQNEAQ (reference sequence). The CDR3 consists of 14 residues.